The 2 T cell receptor beta chains below all came from one sample that was sequenced in a study of blood T cells in healthy people across ages. It was with a sample-barcoded 5' primer and a J-beta primer mix that a second PCR of roughly 7 to 12 cycles was run. A single record per CDR3 protein comes from TCRdb applying MiXCR to the 5' RACE reads. The sample consists of over 500,000 distinct CDR3 sequences, roughly half of them appearing once. Sequences were obtained from blood. These receptors came from a woman older than 75 in good health.

Many counts were recorded for this clonotype. The chain employs TRBV6-1 and TRBJ2-1; 9 bases match TRBD2. The germline CDR1 and CDR2 sequences are MNHNS and SASEGT. The CDR3 has 17 residues. The V segment lost 0 bases and the J segment 4 bases; nucleotides outside the gene matches: 7. CDR3 sequence reads: CASSEALLTSGYNEQFF. The CDR3 DNA sequence: TGTGCCAGCAGTGAAGCGCTCTTGACTAGCGGTTACAATGAGCAGTTCTTC.

CDR3 bases: TGTGCCAGCAGCCTCACTAGCGGGGGGATTCGAGAGACCCAGTACTTC. Amino acids: CASSLTSGGIRETQYF. The chain is built from TRBV7-9 and TRBJ2-5; 12 positions agree with TRBD2. The V and J ends lost 5 bases and 4 bases, in that order; junction bases with no gene match: 8. Germline-derived CDR1 and CDR2 are SEHNR and FQNEAQ (reference sequence). This CDR3 has 16 amino acids.